The clone carrying this T cell receptor beta chain was detected once. V lost 1 base and J lost 11, with 17 bases in between. CDR3 length: 14 residues. Germline CDR1 SEHNR, CDR2 FQNEAQ (reference sequence). A J-beta primer mix and a sample-barcoded 5' primer were used in a second PCR of roughly 7 to 12 cycles. One entry per CDR3 protein, called by TCRdb with MiXCR from the 5' RACE reads. The table records some 930,000 distinct CDR3 sequences, about 28% of them present only once. The sample comes from a study of blood T cells in healthy people across ages. In addition, the sample was reused for a study of T cells of mothers and their children. As reported in that work: Related mother-child pairs showed slightly, non-significantly higher overlap than unrelated pairs.

The receptor was isolated from a woman in her 40s in good health. The sequenced sample was blood. The chain uses TRBV7-9 and TRBJ2-5; D perhaps matches TRBD1 (5 bases). The CDR3 is CASSLVMTANEQYF. DNA of the CDR3: TGTGCCAGCAGCTTAGTGATGACAGCGAATGAGCAGTACTTC.